The entry below describes one T cell receptor (beta chain). Produced via immunoSEQ multiplex PCR; TCRdb's table is partial and in-frame only. The sample yields over 90,000 clones, roughly four fifths seen once. The sample originates from a study of blood T cell repertoires in COVID-19. V lost 7 bases, J lost 0 bases, and 7 bases lay in between. Germline assignment: CDR1 MNHEY and CDR2 SMNVEV (reference sequence). The CDR3 has 14 residues. V usage is TRBV27 and J usage is TRBJ2-6; D gene ambiguous. The sample comprised peripheral blood. The clonotype comes from a man between 50 and 59 years old with active or convalescent COVID-19. CDR3 sequence: CASTSSSGANVLTF. CDR3 sequence (DNA): TGTGCCAGCACCTCTTCCTCTGGGGCCAACGTCCTGACTTTC.